The sequence of this T cell receptor (beta chain) was determined in a study of T cell responses to AZD1222 COVID-19 vaccine. Details on this clone: The antigen remains unidentified.

Only in-frame clones appear in the TCRdb table, and some are missing; sequencing was by immunoSEQ multiplex PCR. Of about 110,000 clones detected, around 81% appear once; the ten largest clones hold around 4.6%. The CDR3 length is 12 residues. The germline CDR1 and CDR2 sequences are SGHRS and YFSETQ. Trimming removed 3 bases from V and 5 bases from J, with 6 bases in between. General study results and limits: Most donors were white British and more were female, and clonal diversity was possibly underestimated.

The receptor comes from an adult in good health. The chain uses TRBV5-1 and TRBJ2-1; D ambiguous. The sequenced sample was peripheral blood, obtained on day 0 of AZD1222 vaccination. The CDR3: CASSWDNNEQFF. CDR3 coding DNA: TGCGCCAGCAGCTGGGATAACAATGAGCAGTTCTTC. Full variable domain (missing parts from reference TRBV5-1 and TRBJ2-1): KAGVTQTPRYLIKTRGQQVTLSCSPISGHRSVSWYQQTPGQGLQFLFEYFSETQRNKGNFPGRFSGRQFSNSRSEMNVSTLELGDSALYLCASSWDNNEQFFGPGTRLTVL.